This TCR beta chain was identified during a study of regulatory T cells in long-lasting Graves disease (dated by TCRdb to the early 2020s). In terms of the full investigation: Patients with newly diagnosed Graves' disease had been on antithyroid drugs for under 3 months. The study was conducted in China and was registered as a clinical trial. A total of some 33 samples were covered by TCR sequencing, comprising approximately 13 persistent and roughly 20 newly diagnosed Graves' disease patients. This study used TCR sequencing and RNA sequencing of peripheral blood to compare persistent Graves' disease patients against newly diagnosed Graves' disease patients. Overall study outcomes, separate from this receptor: Because the primary lesion, thyroid tissue, could not be accessed, the study looked at peripheral blood alone. Compared with newly diagnosed patients, patients with persistent Graves' disease had lower TCR Shannon entropy and fewer highly expanded clones, which suggests clonal expansion. Sequencing and analysis were restricted to the TCR beta chain. The authors acknowledged the small sample size as a limitation that may reduce accuracy. A larger number of public clonotypes was shared among persistent patients (fewer than 3,000) than among newly diagnosed patients (around 970). Preferential use of TRBV28, TRBJ1-2 and TRBJ2-5 was observed in persistent disease, whereas TRBV20-1 and TRBJ2-1 were favored in newly diagnosed disease.

Taken from cysteine to phenylalanine, the CDR3 has 13 residues. CDR3 DNA is the only sequence kept; it has 39 bases, read in frame from the first base. Trimming removed 2 bases from V and 12 bases from J, leaving 13 bases between the germline ends. CDR1 and CDR2 are read off the germline V gene as KGHDR and SFDVKD. Libraries were constructed by multiplex PCR. The sequencer listed for this sample is Illumina HiSeq 4000. TCR beta libraries were built with iRepertoire HTBI primers and Arm-PCR amplification of CDR3 regions. Before sequencing, the PCR products went through gel purification. The authors processed their data as follows. Gene usage analysis of CDR3 amino acid clonotypes relied on the approximately 60 TRBV and about 15 TRBJ segments identified across samples. COPE and FqMerger were used to merge the filtered high-quality paired reads into contigs. BLAST was used to align contigs to the IMGT TRBV, TRBD and TRBJ reference genes, and CDR3 was defined following IMGT. Any clonotype with a frequency above 0.1% was counted as a highly expanded clone. Shannon entropy served as the measure of repertoire diversity, while the Gini coefficient captured V-J evenness. A clonotype found in more than one individual was treated as public. TCRdb cleaned the public reads at Q25 with fastp, built clones with MiXCR and kept in-frame beta chains. Duplicate CDR3 protein sequences are folded into a single record with the most common DNA and genes. V and J calls and clone size were set by TCRdb, not the authors. This sample is represented by roughly 400,000 distinct CDR3 sequences; 15% to 20% of them were singletons. The top ten constitute around a quarter of the sample.

This clonotype was detected many times. Its antigen is unknown. No per-base quality is available; no much larger clone lies one base away. The sample's time point, from its label and the paper: newly diagnosed GD, antithyroid drugs for less than 3 months. For both TCR sequencing and RNA sequencing, RNA was extracted from PBMCs using TRIzol. Graves' disease was diagnosed according to American Thyroid Association guidelines. Patients were recruited from an endocrinology department in Xi'an, China. From each patient, approximately 10 milliliters of peripheral blood was collected into an EDTA anticoagulant tube. PBMCs were isolated by Ficoll Paque Plus density gradient separation without further T cell sorting. RNA quality was checked with an Agilent 2100 Bioanalyzer and agarose gel, and concentration with a NanoDrop 2000. These same data were also listed under a study on T cells in Graves' hyperthyroidism and ophthalmopathy. The other study reports the following: A patient counted as having stable Graves' hyperthyroidism if no progression to ophthalmopathy occurred over 18 months of follow-up. Hyperthyroidism patients were newly diagnosed, had a disease duration of under 2 months, and were aged 18 to 65 years. Exclusion was applied to patients with uncontrolled infections, other autoimmune diseases, pregnancy or lactation. Diagnoses were based on clinical symptoms, serum thyroxine and TRAb, thyroid ultrasound and orbital computed tomography. For the first round of RT-PCR on the TCR CDR3, the HTBI primer set was used together with the Qiagen OneStep RT-PCR kit. Most expanded thyroid clonotypes (frequency above 0.001) were also detected in blood, suggesting blood repertoires may reflect thyroid immune responses. A 13 V-J signature model separated ophthalmopathy from stable hyperthyroidism, with approximately 87% sensitivity and 81.08% specificity in cross-validation and 80%/75% in testing. During validation, the model predicted progression to ophthalmopathy a median of approximately six months ahead of onset, with around 70% sensitivity and roughly 72% specificity. TCR V-J signatures able to tell the groups apart were searched for in a discovery cohort of some 97 patients, of whom around 43 had Graves' ophthalmopathy and 57 had stable Graves' hyperthyroidism. An independent validation cohort of under 20 hyperthyroidism patients and approximately 17 patients who later progressed to ophthalmopathy tested prospective prediction of ophthalmopathy. For training and testing, the approximately 92 patients in the discovery cohort were randomly divided in a 7:3 ratio. Thyroid tissue and blood T-cell repertoires from about six Graves' hyperthyroidism patients were also compared in the study. After blood sampling, hyperthyroidism patients were treated with methimazole at a starting dose of 30 mg daily, and ophthalmopathy patients were treated with high-dose intravenous methylprednisolone. Libraries were constructed in a second round of multiplex PCR, after which size selection and purification were performed. The libraries were sequenced on an Illumina HiSeq2000 using paired-end 100 bp reads. SOAPnuke was used to process the raw data, removing reads that contained adapters or uncalled bases, had a mean Phred below 15, or lacked an exact match to the constant primer or identifier. High-quality paired reads were merged with COPE v1.2.5, and unique nucleotide sequences were defined as clonotypes. Clonotypes were aligned to IMGT TRBV, TRBD and TRBJ reference segments using MiTCR v1.1. Analysis was restricted to V-J combinations with a frequency above 0.0001, which covered about 99% of repertoires. A TCS score was defined as the ratio between F50 (clonal expansion) and ExV (chaos), using BLOSUM62-based TCRdist between CDR3 peptides within each V-J. Welch's t-statistics and random forest reduced around 550 V-J features to 10 to 15, which were used in a naive Bayes classifier (R e1071). No statistical method was used to fix the sample size in advance, and group allocation was not hidden from the investigators. According to the paper, TCR Vbeta CDR3 sequencing was carried out on 120 to 150 peripheral blood samples, which came from 40 to 45 ophthalmopathy, about 75 hyperthyroidism and about 17 progressor patients.

The sample was peripheral blood mononuclear cells (PBMCs), taken at new diagnosis, from a patient treated with antithyroid drugs. The chain is made from TRBV24-1 and TRBJ1-5, with the D gene not confidently named. The clonotype comes from a woman under 30 with Graves disease. Donor details come from another sample of the same person, matched by shared clones. DNA sequence: TGTGCCACCAGTGATTGGACCGCTCGGGTCCAGCATTTT. It codes for CATSDWTARVQHF.